This TCR beta chain was observed in a study of Tregs in tolerant kidney transplant recipients. TCRdb's copy holds only in-frame clones and misses some; the assay was immunoSEQ multiplex PCR. Seen here are about 83,000 clones, 98% observed once, and the top ten hold 0.55% to 0.6%. The table lists this clone with a count of one. This CDR3 region has 16 residues. The V gene lost 4 bases and the J gene lost 0 bases, with 13 bases spanning the gap. Germline V gene data show CDR1 as MGHDK and CDR2 as SYGVNS. The sample was CD4+ T cells from blood, taken before the transplant. V usage is TRBV25-1 and J usage is TRBJ1-3; D is perhaps TRBD1 (5 bases). The sequence was collected from a human donor who received a combined kidney and bone marrow transplant. CDR3 region: CASSGWPGYSGNTIYF. CDR3 bases: TGTGCCAGCAGTGGTTGGCCAGGGTACTCTGGAAACACCATATATTTT.